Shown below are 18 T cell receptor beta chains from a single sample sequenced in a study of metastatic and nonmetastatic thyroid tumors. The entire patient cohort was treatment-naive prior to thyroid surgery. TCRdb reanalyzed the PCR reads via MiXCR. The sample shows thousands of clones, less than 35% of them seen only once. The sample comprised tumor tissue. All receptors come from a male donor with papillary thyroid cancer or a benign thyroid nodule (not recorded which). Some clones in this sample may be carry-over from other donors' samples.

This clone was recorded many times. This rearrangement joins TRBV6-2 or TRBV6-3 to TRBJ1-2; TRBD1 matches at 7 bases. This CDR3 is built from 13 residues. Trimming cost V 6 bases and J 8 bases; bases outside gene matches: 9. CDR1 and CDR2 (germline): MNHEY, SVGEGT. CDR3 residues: CASSRDRARGYTF. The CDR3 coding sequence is TGTGCCAGCAGCCGGGACAGAGCCCGCGGCTACACCTTC.

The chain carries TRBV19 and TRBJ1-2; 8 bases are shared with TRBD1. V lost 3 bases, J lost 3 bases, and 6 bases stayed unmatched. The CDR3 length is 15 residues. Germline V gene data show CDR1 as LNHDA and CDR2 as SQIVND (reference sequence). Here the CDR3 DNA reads TGTGCCAGTAGTATGCTCGACAGGGGCGACTATGGCTACACCTTC. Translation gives CASSMLDRGDYGYTF.

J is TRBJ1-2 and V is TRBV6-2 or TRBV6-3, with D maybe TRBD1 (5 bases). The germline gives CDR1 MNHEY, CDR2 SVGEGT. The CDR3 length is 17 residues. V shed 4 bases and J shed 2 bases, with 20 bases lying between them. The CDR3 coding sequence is TGTGCCAGCAGTTCACGCTGGGTGGCAGGGATGAACTATGGCTACACCTTC. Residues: CASSSRWVAGMNYGYTF.

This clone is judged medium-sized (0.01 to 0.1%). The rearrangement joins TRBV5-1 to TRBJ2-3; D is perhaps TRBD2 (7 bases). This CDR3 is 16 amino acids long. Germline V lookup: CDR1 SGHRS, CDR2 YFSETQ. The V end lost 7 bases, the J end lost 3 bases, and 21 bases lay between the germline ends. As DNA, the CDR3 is TGCGCCAGCTTACCCTTAGGGGGGGGGCCGACAGATACGCAGTATTTT. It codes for CASLPLGGGPTDTQYF.

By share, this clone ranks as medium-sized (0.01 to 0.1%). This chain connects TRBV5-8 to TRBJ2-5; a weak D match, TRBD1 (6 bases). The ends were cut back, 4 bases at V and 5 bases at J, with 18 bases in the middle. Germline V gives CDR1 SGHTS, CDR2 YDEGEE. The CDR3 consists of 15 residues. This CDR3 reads CASSQKWTVQETQYF. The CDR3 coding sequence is TGTGCCAGCAGCCAAAAATGGACAGTACAGGAGACCCAGTACTTC.

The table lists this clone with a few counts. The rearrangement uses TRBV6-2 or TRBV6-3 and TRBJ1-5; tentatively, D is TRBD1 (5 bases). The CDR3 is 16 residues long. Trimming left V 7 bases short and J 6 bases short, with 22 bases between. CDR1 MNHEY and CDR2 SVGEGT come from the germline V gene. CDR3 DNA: TGTGCCAGCAACCACCGGAGAGTAAGGGACCTTCAGCCCCAGCATTTT. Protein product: CASNHRRVRDLQPQHF.

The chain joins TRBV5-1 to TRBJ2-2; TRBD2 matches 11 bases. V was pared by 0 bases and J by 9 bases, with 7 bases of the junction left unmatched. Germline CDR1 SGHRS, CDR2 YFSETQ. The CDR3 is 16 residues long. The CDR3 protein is CASSLVLAGDRRELFF. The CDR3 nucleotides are TGCGCCAGCAGCTTGGTACTAGCGGGGGACCGTCGGGAGCTGTTTTTT.

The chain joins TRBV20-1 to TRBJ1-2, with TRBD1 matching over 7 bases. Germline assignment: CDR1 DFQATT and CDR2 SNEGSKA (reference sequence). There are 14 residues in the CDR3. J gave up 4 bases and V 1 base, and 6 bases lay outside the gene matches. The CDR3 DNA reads TGCAGTGCTAGAGGTGCAGGGGGGATCTATGGCTACACCTTC. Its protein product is CSARGAGGIYGYTF.

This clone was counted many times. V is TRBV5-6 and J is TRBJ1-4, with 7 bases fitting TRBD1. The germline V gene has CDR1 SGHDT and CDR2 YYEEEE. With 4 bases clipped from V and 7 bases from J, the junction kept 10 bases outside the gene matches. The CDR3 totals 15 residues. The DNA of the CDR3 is TGTGCCAGCAGCCTACAGGGGTCCGGGAGTGAAAAACTGTTTTTT. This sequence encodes CASSLQGSGSEKLFF.

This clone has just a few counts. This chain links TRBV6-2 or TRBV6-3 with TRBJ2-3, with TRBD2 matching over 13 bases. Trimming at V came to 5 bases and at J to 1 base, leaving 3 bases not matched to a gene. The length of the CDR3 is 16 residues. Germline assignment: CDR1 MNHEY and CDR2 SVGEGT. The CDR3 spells CASSAGLAGGTDTQYF. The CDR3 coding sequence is TGTGCCAGCAGTGCTGGACTAGCGGGGGGCACAGATACGCAGTATTTT.

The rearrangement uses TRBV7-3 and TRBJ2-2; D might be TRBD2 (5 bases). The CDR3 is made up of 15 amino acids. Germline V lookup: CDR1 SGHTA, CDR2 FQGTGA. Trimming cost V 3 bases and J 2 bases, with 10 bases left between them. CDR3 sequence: CASSFAGRNTGELFF. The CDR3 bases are TGTGCCAGCAGCTTCGCGGGCCGCAACACCGGGGAGCTGTTTTTT.

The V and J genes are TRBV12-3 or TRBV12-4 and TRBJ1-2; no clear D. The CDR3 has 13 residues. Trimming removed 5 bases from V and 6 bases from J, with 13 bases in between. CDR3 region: CASSKISSHGYTF. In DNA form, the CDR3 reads TGTGCCAGCAGTAAGATTTCGTCTCATGGCTACACCTTC.

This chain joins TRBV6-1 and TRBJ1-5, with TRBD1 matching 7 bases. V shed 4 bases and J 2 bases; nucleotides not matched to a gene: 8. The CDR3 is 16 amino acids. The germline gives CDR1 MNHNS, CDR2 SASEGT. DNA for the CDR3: TGTGCCAGCAGTGGGGGAGGGGGCTTGGGCAATCAGCCCCAGCATTTT. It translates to CASSGGGGLGNQPQHF.

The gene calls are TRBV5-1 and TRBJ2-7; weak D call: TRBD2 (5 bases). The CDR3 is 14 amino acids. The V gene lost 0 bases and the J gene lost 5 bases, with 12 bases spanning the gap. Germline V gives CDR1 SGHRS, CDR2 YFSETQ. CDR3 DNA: TGCGCCAGCAGCTTGGGGACTCCTTTTGACGAGCAGTACTTC. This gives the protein CASSLGTPFDEQYF. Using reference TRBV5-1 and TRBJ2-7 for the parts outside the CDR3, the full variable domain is KAGVTQTPRYLIKTRGQQVTLSCSPISGHRSVSWYQQTPGQGLQFLFEYFSETQRNKGNFPGRFSGRQFSNSRSEMNVSTLELGDSALYLCASSLGTPFDEQYFGPGTRLTVT.

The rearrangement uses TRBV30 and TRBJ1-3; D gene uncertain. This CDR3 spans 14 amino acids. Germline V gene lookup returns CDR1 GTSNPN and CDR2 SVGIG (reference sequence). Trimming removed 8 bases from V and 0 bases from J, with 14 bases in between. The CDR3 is CAGASSGSGNTIYF. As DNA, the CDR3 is TGTGCCGGAGCCTCTTCAGGCTCTGGAAACACCATATATTTT.

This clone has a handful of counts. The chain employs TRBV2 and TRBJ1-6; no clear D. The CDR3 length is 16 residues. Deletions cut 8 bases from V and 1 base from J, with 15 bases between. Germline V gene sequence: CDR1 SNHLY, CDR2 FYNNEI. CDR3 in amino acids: CASVFDWGSYNSPLHF. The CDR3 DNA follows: TGTGCCAGCGTTTTCGACTGGGGTTCCTATAATTCACCCCTCCACTTT.

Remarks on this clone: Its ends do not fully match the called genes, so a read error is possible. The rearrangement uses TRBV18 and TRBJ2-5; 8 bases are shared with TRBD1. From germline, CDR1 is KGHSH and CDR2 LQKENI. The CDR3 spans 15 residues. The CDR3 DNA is TGTGTCAGCTCCCCCGCCCAGGGGGCCGGAGAGACCCAGTACTTC. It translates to CVSSPAQGAGETQYF.

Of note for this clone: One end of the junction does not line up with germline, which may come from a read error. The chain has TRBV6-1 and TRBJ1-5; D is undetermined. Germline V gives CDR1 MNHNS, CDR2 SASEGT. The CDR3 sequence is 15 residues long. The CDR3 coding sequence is TGTGCCAGCAGTGTCTCAAGCTTTAGCGATCAGCCCCAGCATTTT. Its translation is CASSVSSFSDQPQHF.